This T cell receptor (beta chain) was retrieved from a study of metastatic and nonmetastatic thyroid tumors. Study-level background: It was across blood and tumor or nodule tissue from malignant and benign thyroid patients that repertoires were compared.

With MiXCR, TCRdb called clones anew from the PCR reads. The sample records some 38,000 clones, around 20% being singletons. This clone was found a few times. Treatment of any kind had been given to no patient before thyroid surgery. Specimen: blood. This clonotype was obtained from a female donor with papillary thyroid cancer or a benign thyroid nodule (not recorded which). Some clones in this sample may be carry-over from other donors' samples.

In DNA form, the CDR3 reads TGTGCCAGCAGTTCCCCCTGGCTAGAGGGCAACAATGAGCAGTTCTTC. This encodes CASSSPWLEGNNEQFF. The rearrangement links TRBV6-2 or TRBV6-3 to TRBJ2-1, with D tentatively TRBD2 (5 bases). This CDR3 spans 16 amino acids. V was shortened by 4 bases and J by 5 bases, with 18 bases between the two germline ends. The V gene's germline CDR1 is MNHEY and CDR2 SVGEGT.